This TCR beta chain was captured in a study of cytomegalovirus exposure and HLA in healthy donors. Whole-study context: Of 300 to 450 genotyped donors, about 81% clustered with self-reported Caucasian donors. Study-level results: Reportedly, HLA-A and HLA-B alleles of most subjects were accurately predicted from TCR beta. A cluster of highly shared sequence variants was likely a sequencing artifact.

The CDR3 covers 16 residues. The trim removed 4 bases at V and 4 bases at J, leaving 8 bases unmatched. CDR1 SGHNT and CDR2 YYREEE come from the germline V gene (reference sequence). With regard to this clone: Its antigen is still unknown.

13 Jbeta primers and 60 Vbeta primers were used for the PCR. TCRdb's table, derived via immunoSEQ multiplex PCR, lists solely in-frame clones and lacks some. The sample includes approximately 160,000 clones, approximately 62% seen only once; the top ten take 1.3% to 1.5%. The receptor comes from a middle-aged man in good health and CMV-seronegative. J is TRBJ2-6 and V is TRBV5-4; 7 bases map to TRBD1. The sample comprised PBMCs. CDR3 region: CASSPSGTAGANVLTF. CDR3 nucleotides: TGTGCCAGCAGCCCATCAGGGACAGCCGGGGCCAACGTCCTGACTTTC.